This entry features one TCR beta chain sequence. Germline CDR1 is SGHNT and CDR2 is YENEEA. This CDR3 region has 12 residues. The V end lost 5 bases, the J end lost 4 bases, and 9 bases lay between the germline ends. The data originate from a study of memory CD4+ T cells and cytomegalovirus serostatus. Produced via immunoSEQ multiplex PCR; TCRdb's table is partial and in-frame only. The sample shows 40,000 or so clones, about 80% of them seen only once. The sort gate was single viable CD3+CD4+CD8-CD45RO+ cells for memory CD4+ T cells. The rearrangement uses TRBV11-3 and TRBJ2-7; D is unclear. The sequence came from an adult in good health and CMV-seronegative. The sequenced sample consisted of memory CD4+ T cells from blood. The CDR3 loop reads CASSPTTYEQYF. CDR3 nucleotide sequence: TGTGCCAGCAGCCCAACCACATACGAGCAGTACTTC.